This T cell receptor beta chain comes out of a study of CD8+CD57+ T cells in acquired aplastic anemia. Germline V lookup: CDR1 WNHNN, CDR2 SYGVQD (reference sequence). The CDR3 is 14 amino acids. Trimming stripped 4 bases from V and 2 bases from J, with 9 bases between. It was patients with CD8+CD57+ cell expansion by flow cytometry who were chosen for sequencing. Every patient presented with severe acquired aplastic anemia. The use of genomic DNA as template underpinned the TCR beta VDJ and CDR3 profiling. TCRdb redid the calling of the reads with MiXCR, one entry per CDR3 protein. The data contain around 170,000 distinct CDR3 sequences, less than 60% of them singletons.

The TCR originated in a human donor with aplastic anemia. The chain joins TRBV10-1 to TRBJ2-1; tentatively, D is TRBD1 or TRBD2 (5 bases each). Material: sorted CD4+, CD8+, or CD8+CD57+ T cells (not recorded which) from PBMCs. CDR3 residues: CASSGRGAYNEQFF. CDR3 nucleotide sequence: TGCGCCAGCAGTGGAAGGGGAGCCTACAATGAGCAGTTCTTC.